This TCR beta chain appears in the sequencing data of a study of T-cell reconstitution after alpha-beta-depleted transplantation in children. Using unique molecular identifiers, the investigators prepared the TCRbeta library. TCRdb passed the PCR reads through MiXCR, listing each CDR3 protein once. This sample has approximately 350,000 distinct CDR3 sequences, with roughly 15% found just once. This clonotype has a handful of counts. Its antigen is not known. Trimming removed 8 bases at V and 6 bases at J, with 6 bases between. This CDR3 is built from 10 residues. The V gene's germline CDR1 is MNHNY and CDR2 SVGAGI (reference sequence). Study-level findings and limits: The origin of high day-60 TCRbeta diversity in some patients lay in surviving recipient T cells and thymic progenitors.

The source material was PBMCs, mostly from graft donor cells, sampled 360 days after TCRalphabeta/CD19-depleted stem cell transplant. The chain links TRBV6-6 to TRBJ2-3; D uncertain. This sequence originates from a male patient aged 2-15 years who had a stem cell transplant for acute lymphoblastic leukemia, so the T cells may come from the graft donor. CDR3 amino acids: CASGADTQYF. CDR3 DNA: TGTGCCAGCGGCGCGGATACGCAGTATTTT.